The present entry profiles one TCR beta chain with its context. In the original workflow: The assay estimated nucleated cells by amplifying reference gene primers. Profiling relied on immunoSEQ multiplex PCR, and the TCRdb table lists in-frame clones only, not all of them. V, J and clone size were drawn from that table, and D and trimming were deduced from the DNA. This table has about 130,000 clones, 78% appearing once. The data belong to a study of blood T cell repertoires in COVID-19. For the study at large: Samples came from the United States, Italy and Spain, spanning acute and convalescent COVID-19. The cDNA or gDNA used as material had been derived from T cells, B-cell-depleted T cells, or PBMCs.

The V gene's germline CDR1 is SQVTM and CDR2 ANQGSEA. V was cut by 7 bases and J by 3 bases, with 18 bases left in between. CDR3 length equals 14 residues. The TCR sequence derives from a man aged 60 to 69 who had recovered from COVID-19. This rearrangement joins TRBV29-1 to TRBJ1-2; possible D gene TRBD1, 6 bases. The sequenced sample was peripheral blood. The CDR3 here is CSAGHEARYYGYTF. The DNA for the CDR3 is TGCAGCGCGGGACATGAGGCGAGGTACTATGGCTACACCTTC.